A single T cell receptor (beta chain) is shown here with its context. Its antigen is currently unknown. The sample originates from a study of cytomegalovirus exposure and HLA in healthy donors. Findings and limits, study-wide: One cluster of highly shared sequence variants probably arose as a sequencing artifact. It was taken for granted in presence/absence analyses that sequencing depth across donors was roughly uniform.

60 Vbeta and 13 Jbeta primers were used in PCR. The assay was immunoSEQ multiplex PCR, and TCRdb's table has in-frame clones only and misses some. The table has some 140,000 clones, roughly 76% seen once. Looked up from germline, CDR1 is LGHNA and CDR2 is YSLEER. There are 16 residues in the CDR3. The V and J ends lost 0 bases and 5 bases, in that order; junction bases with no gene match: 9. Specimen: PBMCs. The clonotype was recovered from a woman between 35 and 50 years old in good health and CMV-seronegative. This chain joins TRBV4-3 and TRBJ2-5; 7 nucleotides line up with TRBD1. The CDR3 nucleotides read TGCGCCAGCAGCCAAGATCGAGTTAGGGGGCTTGAGACCCAGTACTTC. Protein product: CASSQDRVRGLETQYF.